The sequence of this T cell receptor beta chain was determined in a study of cytomegalovirus exposure and HLA in healthy donors. Researchers ran the PCR with 60 Vbeta and 13 Jbeta primers. Authors' processing steps: Later reanalysis found roughly 80 million unique TCR beta chains, around 10 million of them shared. The table came from immunoSEQ multiplex PCR; TCRdb's copy has only in-frame clones and leaves some out. V and J calls and clone size follow that table, whereas D and trimming were derived from the DNA. This table has roughly 150,000 clones, 65% to 80% appearing once. Concerning this clone: The antigen is unknown.

The CDR3 has 15 residues. V lost 1 base to trimming and J lost 4 bases, with 8 bases between them. The germline gives CDR1 MGHDK, CDR2 SYGVNS. General study findings and limits: A later analysis by the authors found several of the most significant clusters apparently linked to common viral pathogens. Clonal expansion, a later analysis showed, was greater in HLA-associated TCR beta chains than in equally common others. What TCR beta sequences reportedly achieved was accurate prediction of HLA-A and HLA-B alleles in most subjects.

The receptor was derived from a human donor in good health. The V call is TRBV25-1, the J call TRBJ1-6; possible D gene TRBD1, 5 bases. Sequencing was performed on PBMCs. CDR3 sequence (DNA): TGTGCCAGCAGTGAATTCCGGGGGTATAATTCACCCCTCCACTTT. This gives the protein CASSEFRGYNSPLHF.